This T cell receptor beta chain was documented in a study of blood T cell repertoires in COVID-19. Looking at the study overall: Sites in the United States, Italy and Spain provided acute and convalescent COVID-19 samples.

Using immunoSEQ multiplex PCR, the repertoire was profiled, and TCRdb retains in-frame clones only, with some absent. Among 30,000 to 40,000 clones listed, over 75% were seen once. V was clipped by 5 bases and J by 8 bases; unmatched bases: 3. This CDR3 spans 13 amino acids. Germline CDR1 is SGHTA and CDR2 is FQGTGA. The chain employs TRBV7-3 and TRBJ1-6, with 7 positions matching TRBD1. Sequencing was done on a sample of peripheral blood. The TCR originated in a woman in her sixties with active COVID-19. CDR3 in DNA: TGTGCCAGCAGCGTCCAGGGGGATTCACCCCTCCACTTT. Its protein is CASSVQGDSPLHF.